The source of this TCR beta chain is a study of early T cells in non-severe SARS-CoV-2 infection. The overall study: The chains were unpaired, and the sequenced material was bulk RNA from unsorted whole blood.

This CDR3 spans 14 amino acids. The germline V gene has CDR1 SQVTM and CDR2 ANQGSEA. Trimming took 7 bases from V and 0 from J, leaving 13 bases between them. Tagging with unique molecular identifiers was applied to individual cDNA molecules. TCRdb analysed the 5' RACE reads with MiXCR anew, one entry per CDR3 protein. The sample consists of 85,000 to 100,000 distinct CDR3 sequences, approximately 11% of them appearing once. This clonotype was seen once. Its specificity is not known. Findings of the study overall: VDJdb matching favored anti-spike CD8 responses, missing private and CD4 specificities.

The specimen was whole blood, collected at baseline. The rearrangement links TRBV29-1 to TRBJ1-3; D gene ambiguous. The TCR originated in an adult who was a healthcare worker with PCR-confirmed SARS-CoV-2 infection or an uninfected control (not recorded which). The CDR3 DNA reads TGCAGCGCCTGGGAGGGAACCTCTGGAAACACCATATATTTT. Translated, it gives CSAWEGTSGNTIYF.